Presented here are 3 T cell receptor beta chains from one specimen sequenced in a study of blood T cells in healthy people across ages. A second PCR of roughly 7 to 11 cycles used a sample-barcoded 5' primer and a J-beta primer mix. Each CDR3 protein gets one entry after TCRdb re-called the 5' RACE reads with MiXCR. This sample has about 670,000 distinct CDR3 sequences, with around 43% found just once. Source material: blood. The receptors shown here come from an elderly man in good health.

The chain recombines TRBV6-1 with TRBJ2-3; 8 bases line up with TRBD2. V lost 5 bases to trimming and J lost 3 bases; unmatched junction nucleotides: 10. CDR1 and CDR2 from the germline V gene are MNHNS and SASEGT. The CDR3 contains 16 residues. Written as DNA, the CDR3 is TGTGCCAGCAGTTTAAACGGGGGGGGCCTAACAGATACGCAGTATTTT. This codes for CASSLNGGGLTDTQYF.

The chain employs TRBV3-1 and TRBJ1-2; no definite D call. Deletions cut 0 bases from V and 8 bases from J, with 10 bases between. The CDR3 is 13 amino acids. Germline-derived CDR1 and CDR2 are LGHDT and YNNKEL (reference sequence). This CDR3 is CASSQETSRGYTF. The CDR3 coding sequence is TGTGCCAGCAGCCAAGAAACGTCAAGGGGCTACACCTTC. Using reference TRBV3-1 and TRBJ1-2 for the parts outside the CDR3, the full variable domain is DTAVSQTPKYLVTQMGNDKSIKCEQNLGHDTMYWYKQDSKKFLKIMFSYNNKELIINETVPNRFSPKSPDKAHLNLHINSLELGDSAVYFCASSQETSRGYTFGSGTRLTVV.

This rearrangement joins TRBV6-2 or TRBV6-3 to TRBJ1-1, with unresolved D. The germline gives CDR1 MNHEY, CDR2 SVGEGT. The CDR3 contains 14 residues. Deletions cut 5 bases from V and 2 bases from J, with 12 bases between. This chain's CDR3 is CASSDRSDNTEAFF. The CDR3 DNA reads TGTGCCAGCAGTGACCGAAGTGATAACACTGAAGCTTTCTTT.